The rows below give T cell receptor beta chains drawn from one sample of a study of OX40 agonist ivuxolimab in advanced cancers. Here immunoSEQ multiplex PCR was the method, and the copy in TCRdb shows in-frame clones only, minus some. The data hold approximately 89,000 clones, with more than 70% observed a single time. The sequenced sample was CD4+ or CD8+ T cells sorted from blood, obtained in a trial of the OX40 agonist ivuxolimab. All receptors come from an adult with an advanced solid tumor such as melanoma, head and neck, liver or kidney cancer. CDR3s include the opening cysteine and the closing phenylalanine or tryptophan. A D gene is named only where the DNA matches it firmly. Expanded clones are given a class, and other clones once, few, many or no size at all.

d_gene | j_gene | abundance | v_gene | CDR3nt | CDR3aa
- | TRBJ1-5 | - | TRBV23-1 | TGCGCCAGCAGTCAATACGGTGACAGGTTCGATCAGCCCCAGCATTTT | CASSQYGDRFDQPQHF
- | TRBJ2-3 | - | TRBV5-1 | TGCGCCAGCAGCTTAGGTTCAGGGGCGGCAGATACGCAGTATTTT | CASSLGSGAADTQYF
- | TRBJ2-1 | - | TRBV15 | TGTGCCACCAGCAGAGATCCGGGAGCCGACAATGAGCAGTTCTTC | CATSRDPGADNEQFF
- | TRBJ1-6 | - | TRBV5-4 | TGTGCCAGCAGCAGCTCACAGGTCTATAATTCACCCCTCCACTTT | CASSSSQVYNSPLHF
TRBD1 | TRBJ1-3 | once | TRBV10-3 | TGTGCCATCACCAGGACAGGCGAAGGGTCTGGAAACACCATATATTTT | CAITRTGEGSGNTIYF
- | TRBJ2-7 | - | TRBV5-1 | TGCGCCAGCAGCTCAGGACTGGGGCTCTACGAGCAGTACTTC | CASSSGLGLYEQYF
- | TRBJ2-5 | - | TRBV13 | TGTGCCAGCAGCTACTCGACTGGATATGGGGAGACCCAGTACTTC | CASSYSTGYGETQYF
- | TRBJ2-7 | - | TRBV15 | TGTGCCACCAGCAGAGAAAAAGGGACATTCTACGAGCAGTACTTC | CATSREKGTFYEQYF
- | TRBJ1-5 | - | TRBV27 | TGTGCCAGCAGTTTAAGGGGGGATCAGCCCCAGCATTTT | CASSLRGDQPQHF
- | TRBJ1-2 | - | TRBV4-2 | TGTGCCAGCAGCCAAGAAGCAGGGCGTGGTGGCTACACCTTC | CASSQEAGRGGYTF
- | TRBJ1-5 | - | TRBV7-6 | TGTGCCAGCAGCTTAGGAGGATACAATAGCAATCAGCCCCAGCATTTT | CASSLGGYNSNQPQHF
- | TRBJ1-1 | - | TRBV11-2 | TGTGCCAGCAGCCCCTATTCTTACCAGAACACTGAAGCTTTCTTT | CASSPYSYQNTEAFF
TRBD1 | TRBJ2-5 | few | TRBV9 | TGTGCCAGCAGCCGACAGGGACCGGGGGAGACCCAGTACTTC | CASSRQGPGETQYF
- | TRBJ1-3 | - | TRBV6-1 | TGTGCCAGCAGAGCGGTTCTCTCTGGAAACACCATATATTTT | CASRAVLSGNTIYF
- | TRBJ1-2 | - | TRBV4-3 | TGCGCCAGCAGCCAAGTTCGAGGGGCTAGTGGCTACACCTTC | CASSQVRGASGYTF
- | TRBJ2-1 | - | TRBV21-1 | TGTGCCAGCAGCTCCCAGCGGGGGGACCTTCCGTACAATGAGCAGTTCTTC | CASSSQRGDLPYNEQFF
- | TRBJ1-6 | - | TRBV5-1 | TGCGCCAGCAGCTTGGAAGTAAATTCACCCCTCCACTTT | CASSLEVNSPLHF
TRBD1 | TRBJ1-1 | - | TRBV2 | TGTGCCAGCAGGGGACAGGGACCCACTGAAGCTTTCTTT | CASRGQGPTEAFF
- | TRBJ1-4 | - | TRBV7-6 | TGTGCCAGCAGCTTAGACACCCCGGGGACGGGGAATGAAAAACTGTTTTTT | CASSLDTPGTGNEKLFF
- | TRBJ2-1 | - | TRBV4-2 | TGTGCCAGCAGCCAAACGGGAAACAATGAGCAGTTCTTC | CASSQTGNNEQFF
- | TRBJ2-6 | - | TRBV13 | TGTGCCAGCAGCTTCCGGAGCTCTGGGGCCAACGTCCTGACTTTC | CASSFRSSGANVLTF
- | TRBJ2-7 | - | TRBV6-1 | TGTGCCAGCAGTCCCCCCTCTATGGACGAGCAGTACTTC | CASSPPSMDEQYF
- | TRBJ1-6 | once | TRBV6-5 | TGTGCCAGCCGGGGGCAGGAAAATTCACCCCTCCACTTT | CASRGQENSPLHF
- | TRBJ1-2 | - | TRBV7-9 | TGTGCCAGCAGCTCCCAGGGGAACGGCTACACCTTC | CASSSQGNGYTF
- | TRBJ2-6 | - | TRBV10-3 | TGTGCCATCAGTGAGTCGAGGGGGGGCTCTGGGGCCAACGTCCTGACTTTC | CAISESRGGSGANVLTF
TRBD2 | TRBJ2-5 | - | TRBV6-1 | TGTGCCAGCAGTGTGACTAGCGGGGGGGTAAGGGAGACCCAGTACTTC | CASSVTSGGVRETQYF
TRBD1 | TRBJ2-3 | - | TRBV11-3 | TGTGCCACCCCGGGTCCCCTGCCTTTCGGGACAGGGCCCAGCACAGATACGCAGTATTTT | CATPGPLPFGTGPSTDTQYF
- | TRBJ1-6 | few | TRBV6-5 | TGTGCCAGCAGCCCGGCTCTGAACCCAAATTCACCCCTCCACTTT | CASSPALNPNSPLHF
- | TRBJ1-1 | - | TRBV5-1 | TGCGCCAGCAGCTTGGAATTTAGGAGCACTGAAGCTTTCTTT | CASSLEFRSTEAFF
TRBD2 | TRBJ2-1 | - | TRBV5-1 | TGCGCCAGCAGCCCCCCCGGGACTAGCTACAATGAGCAGTTCTTC | CASSPPGTSYNEQFF
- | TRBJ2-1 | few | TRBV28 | TGTGCCAGCAGGGTTGAGGTCGGTGAGCAGTTCTTC | CASRVEVGEQFF
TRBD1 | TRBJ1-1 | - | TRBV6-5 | TGTGCCAGCAGCGACCAGGGACAGGGGAGTACTGAAGCTTTCTTT | CASSDQGQGSTEAFF
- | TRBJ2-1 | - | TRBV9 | TGTGCCAGCAGCGTAGGCCCACCGACTCACTACAATGAGCAGTTCTTC | CASSVGPPTHYNEQFF
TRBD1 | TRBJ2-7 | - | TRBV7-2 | TGTGCCAGCAGCTTTGACAGGGGGCGAGAGCAGTACTTC | CASSFDRGREQYF
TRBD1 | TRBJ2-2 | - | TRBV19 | TGTGCCAGTAGGACCTTGGGACAGGGGAACACCGGGGAGCTGTTTTTT | CASRTLGQGNTGELFF
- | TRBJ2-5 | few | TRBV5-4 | TGTGCCAGCATGTATCGTGGGGGGCAAGAGACCCAGTACTTC | CASMYRGGQETQYF
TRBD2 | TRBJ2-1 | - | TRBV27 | TGTGCCAGCAGTTTACAGGGCGGGGGGCCCAATGAGCAGTTCTTC | CASSLQGGGPNEQFF
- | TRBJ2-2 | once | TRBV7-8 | TGTGCCAGCAGCTTAGTCGGCACCGACGGCGGGGAGCTGTTTTTT | CASSLVGTDGGELFF
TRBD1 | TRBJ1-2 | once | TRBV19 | TGTGCCAGTAGTATACAGGGGGCATATGGCTACACCTTC | CASSIQGAYGYTF
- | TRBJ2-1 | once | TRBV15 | TGTGCCACCAGCACCGACAATGAGCAGTTCTTC | CATSTDNEQFF
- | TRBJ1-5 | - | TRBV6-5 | TGTGCCAGCAGTTACTCTGGCGGACTCAATCAGCCCCAGCATTTT | CASSYSGGLNQPQHF
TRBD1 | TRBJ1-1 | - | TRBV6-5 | TGTGCCAGCGGGACAGGGGGGAATGAAGCTTTCTTT | CASGTGGNEAFF
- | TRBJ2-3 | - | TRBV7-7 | TGTGCTAGCAGCTTGGTCCCCGGAGATACGCAGTATTTT | CASSLVPGDTQYF
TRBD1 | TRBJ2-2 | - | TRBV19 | TGTGCCAGTAGTTCACACAAACAGGGGAGCCCGATTCGGACCGGGGAGCTGTTTTTT | CASSSHKQGSPIRTGELFF